These T cell receptor beta chains were read from a single sample in a study of beta chain features in type 1 diabetes. Data came from immunoSEQ multiplex PCR; TCRdb stores just in-frame clones and leaves some out. Among 40,000 or so clones listed, roughly 56% were seen once. The source material was Tregs from blood. The receptors were gathered from a woman under 30 in good health. The CDR3 runs from the conserved cysteine through the conserved F or W. A D gene is named only where the DNA matches it firmly. Size is omitted from some rows. Given values are once, few, many or a class for expanded clones.

TGTGCCTGGAGTAAAGCGGGCGAGCAGTTCTTC	CAWSKAGEQFF	few	TRBV30	TRBJ2-1	.
TGTGCCAGCAGTCCATCCCAGTATGGCTACACCTTC	CASSPSQYGYTF	.	TRBV6-6	TRBJ1-2	.
TGTGCCAGCAGAAACCGGGACAGACCAAACACTGAAGCTTTCTTT	CASRNRDRPNTEAFF	.	TRBV7-3	TRBJ1-1	TRBD1
TGTGCCAGCAGTTCAACAGGGAGCTCCTACAATGAGCAGTTCTTC	CASSSTGSSYNEQFF	.	TRBV25-1	TRBJ2-1	.
TGTGCCAGCAGCCGACAAGATACGCAGTATTTT	CASSRQDTQYF	.	TRBV28	TRBJ2-3	.
TGTGCCAGCAGATCCTACCGGGACAGCCAAGAGACCCAGTACTTC	CASRSYRDSQETQYF	.	TRBV6-6	TRBJ2-5	TRBD1
TGTGCCAGCACGACCGGGGGGGGGTACAATGAGCAGTTCTTC	CASTTGGGYNEQFF	once	TRBV11-2	TRBJ2-1	TRBD2
TGTGCCAGCTCACCTGGGCCGGGACTAGCGGGAGACGGAGAGACCCAGTACTTC	CASSPGPGLAGDGETQYF	.	TRBV18	TRBJ2-5	TRBD2
TGTGCCAGCAGAGGACAGGGAACCCACTATGGCTACACCTTC	CASRGQGTHYGYTF	.	TRBV28	TRBJ1-2	TRBD1
TGTGCCAGCAGCTTAGAAGCGGGAGGTACGCAGTATTTT	CASSLEAGGTQYF	few	TRBV7-6	TRBJ2-3	TRBD2
TGTGCCAGCAGTTTAATTTCAGGGATCTCCTATGGCTACACCTTC	CASSLISGISYGYTF	.	TRBV28	TRBJ1-2	.
TGTGCCAGCAGTGAAGCGGGACATTTCTTTTTCTTC	CASSEAGHFFFF	.	TRBV6-1	TRBJ2-1	.
TGTGCCAGCACCCTTACCGGGACAGGGATTCAGCCCCAGCATTTT	CASTLTGTGIQPQHF	few	TRBV28	TRBJ1-5	TRBD1
TGCGCCAGCAGCAGATCCGGGACAGGGGGGACCAAAAACATTCAGTACTTC	CASSRSGTGGTKNIQYF	.	TRBV5-1	TRBJ2-4	TRBD1
TGTGCCAGCAGCTGGAATCCGGGACAGGGGATCAACGAGCAGTACTTC	CASSWNPGQGINEQYF	.	TRBV5-5	TRBJ2-7	TRBD1
TGCGCCAGCAGCCAAGCGGACTCCCCTTCTGTCTACGAGCAGTACTTC	CASSQADSPSVYEQYF	.	TRBV4-3	TRBJ2-7	.
TGTGCCAGCAGAGGGGCATACGAGCAGTACTTC	CASRGAYEQYF	.	TRBV6-1	TRBJ2-7	.
TGCGCCAGCAGCTCAGGGAACACCGGGGAGCTGTTTTTT	CASSSGNTGELFF	.	TRBV5-1	TRBJ2-2	.
TGTGCCAGCAGTTACTCGGAGAATCAGCCCCAGCATTTT	CASSYSENQPQHF	once	TRBV6-5	TRBJ1-5	.
TGCGCCAGCAGCTCACTGGTTTACAATGAGCAGTTCTTC	CASSSLVYNEQFF	few	TRBV5-1	TRBJ2-1	.
TGTGCCAGCAGCTTTGCCAGCGGGAGAAACAATGAGCAGTTCTTC	CASSFASGRNNEQFF	few	TRBV5-6	TRBJ2-1	TRBD2
TGCGCCAGCAGCTTGGATCCGGGTACGGAGACCCAGTACTTC	CASSLDPGTETQYF	.	TRBV5-1	TRBJ2-5	.
TGCAGCGTTGAAACCCAGGGGACAGATACGCAGTATTTT	CSVETQGTDTQYF	.	TRBV29-1	TRBJ2-3	.
TGTGCCAGCAGTTTGGGCGGCGGGGCCTACGAGCAGTACTTC	CASSLGGGAYEQYF	.	TRBV28	TRBJ2-7	.
TGTGCCAGCAGCTTGAACTCGGGTTTCAATGAGCAGTTCTTC	CASSLNSGFNEQFF	medium-sized	TRBV7-9	TRBJ2-1	.
TGCAGCGTTGTTTTTTCAGGGCTCTATCAGCCCCAGCATTTT	CSVVFSGLYQPQHF	.	TRBV29-1	TRBJ1-5	.
TGTGCCAGCAGCTTGTTGGGGGCACTGGTTCCAACCGGGGAGCTGTTTTTT	CASSLLGALVPTGELFF	.	TRBV5-6	TRBJ2-2	.
TGTGCCAGCAGACAAAACAGGGAAACTAATGAAAAACTGTTTTTT	CASRQNRETNEKLFF	.	TRBV7-2	TRBJ1-4	.
TGTGCCAGCAGCCGAGCGTTGGGAGTTTACGAGCAGTACTTC	CASSRALGVYEQYF	.	TRBV7-2	TRBJ2-7	.
TGTGCCATCAGTGAGTCGGGGACTAGCGGAGGCTACTTC	CAISESGTSGGYF	few	TRBV10-3	TRBJ2-7	TRBD2
TGTGCCAGCAGATCCTGGAACACTGAAGCTTTCTTT	CASRSWNTEAFF	.	TRBV6-6	TRBJ1-1	.
TGTGCCAGCTCACCGCAACAGGGGGCTCGAGGGCCCTCTGGGGCCAACGTCCTGACTTTC	CASSPQQGARGPSGANVLTF	.	TRBV18	TRBJ2-6	TRBD1
TGTGCCAGTAGTATACGGTCCGGTGAAGCTTTCTTT	CASSIRSGEAFF	medium-sized	TRBV19	TRBJ1-1	.
TGTGCCAGCAGCTTAGCCGGTCGGGCAGGGGGCTACGAGCAGTACTTC	CASSLAGRAGGYEQYF	.	TRBV7-2	TRBJ2-7	TRBD1
TGTGCCAGTAGTATAAAGGGGCGCGTCCCCCAGCCCCAGCATTTT	CASSIKGRVPQPQHF	.	TRBV19	TRBJ1-5	.
TGTGCCACCAGCAGGGGACTAGCGGGGTTCGTCGGGGAGCTGTTTTTT	CATSRGLAGFVGELFF	few	TRBV15	TRBJ2-2	TRBD2
TGTGCCAGCAGCCAAGGACTAGCGGGCAATGAGCAGTTCTTC	CASSQGLAGNEQFF	.	TRBV7-8	TRBJ2-1	TRBD2
TGCAGCGTTCCGAACACTAGCGGGGGATCCTACAATGAGCAGTTCTTC	CSVPNTSGGSYNEQFF	few	TRBV29-1	TRBJ2-1	TRBD2
TGTGCCAGCAGTGACAGATTTTCAGCCTACGAGCAGTACTTC	CASSDRFSAYEQYF	few	TRBV6-1	TRBJ2-7	.
TGTGCCAGCAGTTCGCGGGACGGCCATAATTCACCCCTCCACTTT	CASSSRDGHNSPLHF	.	TRBV27	TRBJ1-6	.